Listed below are T cell receptor beta chains from one sample, sequenced in a study of beta chain features in type 1 diabetes. Here immunoSEQ multiplex PCR was the method, and the copy in TCRdb shows in-frame clones only, minus some. Seen here are approximately 600,000 clones, approximately 13% observed once, and the top ten hold around 0.12%. The sample consisted of naive CD4+ T cells from blood. These TCRs come from a man younger than 45 with type 1 diabetes. Both conserved end residues are part of each CDR3. Fields, in order: J gene, clone size, V gene, D gene, CDR3 DNA, CDR3 protein. A D gene is named only where the DNA matches it firmly. Only part of the rows carry a size: once, few, many, or a class if the clone is expanded.

TRBJ2-3 | few | TRBV9 | TRBD1 | TGTGCCAGCACCGAGGGACAGCTGACAGATACGCAGTATTTT | CASTEGQLTDTQYF
TRBJ1-2 | - | TRBV18 | - | TGTGCCAGCTCACCGCACGGCTATGGCTACACCTTC | CASSPHGYGYTF
TRBJ1-4 | few | TRBV4-3 | - | TGCGCCAGCAGCCAAGATTGGAACCGGGCTAATGAAAAACTGTTTTTT | CASSQDWNRANEKLFF
TRBJ1-2 | few | TRBV7-9 | - | TGTGCCAGCAGCTCACCCGGGACGGCAGGGTCTGGCTACACCTTC | CASSSPGTAGSGYTF
TRBJ2-3 | few | TRBV11-2 | - | TGTGCCAGCAGCTTAGTTGTCCTGAATACAGATACGCAGTATTTT | CASSLVVLNTDTQYF
TRBJ2-7 | - | TRBV7-9 | TRBD2 | TGTGCCAGCAGCGCGGGACTAGCGTGGGAGCAGTACTTC | CASSAGLAWEQYF
TRBJ1-2 | - | TRBV5-4 | - | TGTGCCAGCAGCCCCACCGGGGACGGCTACACCTTC | CASSPTGDGYTF
TRBJ2-5 | few | TRBV13 | TRBD1 | TGTGCCAGCAGCCTAGACAGGGGGCAAAAGACCCAGTACTTC | CASSLDRGQKTQYF
TRBJ2-6 | few | TRBV19 | - | TGTGCCAGTACAGGGATTTGGGCCTCTGGGGCCAACGTCCTGACTTTC | CASTGIWASGANVLTF
TRBJ1-2 | few | TRBV19 | TRBD1 | TGTGCCAGTAGCACCGGGACAGGCTATGGCTACACCTTC | CASSTGTGYGYTF
TRBJ2-3 | - | TRBV4-3 | TRBD1 | TGCGCCAGCAGCCAATTGACAGGGACAGATACGCAGTATTTT | CASSQLTGTDTQYF
TRBJ1-4 | few | TRBV20-1 | - | TGCAGTGCTAGAACAGAGGGAAAACTGTTTTTT | CSARTEGKLFF
TRBJ1-6 | few | TRBV7-8 | - | TGTGCCAGCAGCTTTATCACGGCCGGGACTCAGAATTCACCCCTCCACTTT | CASSFITAGTQNSPLHF
TRBJ2-3 | - | TRBV29-1 | TRBD1 | TGCAGCGTTGTAGAACGGCCAGGGGGCGCGCAGGGGGATACGCAGTATTTT | CSVVERPGGAQGDTQYF
TRBJ2-7 | - | TRBV2 | TRBD1 | TGTGCCAGCAGTATGGACAGGGAAGTGGTCTACGAGCAGTACTTC | CASSMDREVVYEQYF
TRBJ2-7 | - | TRBV28 | TRBD1 | TGTGCCAGCAGTATAATCCAGGGGGCCTACGAGCAGTACTTC | CASSIIQGAYEQYF
TRBJ1-4 | - | TRBV21-1 | - | TGTGCCAGCAGCAGCGGGGCCGATGAAAAACTGTTTTTT | CASSSGADEKLFF
TRBJ2-5 | few | TRBV29-1 | TRBD2 | TGCAGCGTTCGCAGGGAGGGGGAGACCCAGTACTTC | CSVRREGETQYF
TRBJ1-5 | - | TRBV6-5 | - | TGTGCCAGCAGTTTGGTCACAGGGAGCAATCAGCCCCAGCATTTT | CASSLVTGSNQPQHF
TRBJ1-2 | - | TRBV30 | - | TGTGCCCGGGGGCGCCGAGAGGGCTATGGCTACACCTTC | CARGRREGYGYTF
TRBJ2-7 | - | TRBV7-9 | - | TGTGCCAGCAGCTTACCCCAAATCGGTTACGAGCAGTACTTC | CASSLPQIGYEQYF